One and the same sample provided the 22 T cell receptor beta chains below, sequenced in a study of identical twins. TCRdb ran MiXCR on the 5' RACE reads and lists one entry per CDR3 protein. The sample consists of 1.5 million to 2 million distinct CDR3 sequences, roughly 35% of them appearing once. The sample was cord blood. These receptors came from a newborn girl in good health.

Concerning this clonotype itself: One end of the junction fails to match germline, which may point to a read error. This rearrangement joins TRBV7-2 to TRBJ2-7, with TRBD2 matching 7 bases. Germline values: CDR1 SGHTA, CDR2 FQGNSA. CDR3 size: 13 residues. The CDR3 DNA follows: TGTGCCGGCAGCTTAGGGCGGGAGTACGAGCAGTACTTC. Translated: CAGSLGREYEQYF.

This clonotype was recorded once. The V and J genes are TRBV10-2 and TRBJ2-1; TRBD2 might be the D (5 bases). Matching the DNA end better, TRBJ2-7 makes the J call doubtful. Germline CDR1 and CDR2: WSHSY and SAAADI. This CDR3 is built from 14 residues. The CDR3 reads CASSKLDSYNEQYF. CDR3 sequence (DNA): TGCGCCAGCAGTAAACTAGATTCCTACAATGAGCAGTACTTC.

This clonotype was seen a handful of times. CDR3 in amino acids: CASSLADRESLSKLFF. The CDR3 DNA reads as TGTGCCAGCAGCCTAGCAGACCGGGAATCCCTCTCAAAACTGTTTTTT. J is TRBJ1-4 and V is TRBV11-2; no clear D gene. This CDR3 spans 16 amino acids. Germline V gene data show CDR1 as SGHAT and CDR2 as FQNNGV. V lost 5 bases and J 10 bases, leaving 23 bases between the germline ends. The full variable domain, completed using reference TRBV11-2 and TRBJ1-4, is EAGVAQSPRYKIIEKRQSVAFWCNPISGHATLYWYQQILGQGPKLLIQFQNNGVVDDSQLPKDRFSAERLKGVDSTLKIQPAKLEDSAVYLCASSLADRESLSKLFFGSGTQLSVL.

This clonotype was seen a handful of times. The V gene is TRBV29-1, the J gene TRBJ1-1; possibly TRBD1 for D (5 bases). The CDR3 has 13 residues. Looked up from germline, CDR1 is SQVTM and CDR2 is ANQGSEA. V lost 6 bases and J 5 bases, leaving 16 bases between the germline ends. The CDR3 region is CSVDGGRGTEAFF. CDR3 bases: TGCAGCGTAGACGGGGGGAGAGGGACTGAAGCTTTCTTT. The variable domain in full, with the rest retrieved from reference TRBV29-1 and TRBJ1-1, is SAVISQKPSRDICQRGTSLTIQCQVDSQVTMMFWYRQQPGQSLTLIATANQGSEATYESGFVIDKFPISRPNLTFSTLTVSNMSPEDSSIYLCSVDGGRGTEAFFGQGTRLTVV.

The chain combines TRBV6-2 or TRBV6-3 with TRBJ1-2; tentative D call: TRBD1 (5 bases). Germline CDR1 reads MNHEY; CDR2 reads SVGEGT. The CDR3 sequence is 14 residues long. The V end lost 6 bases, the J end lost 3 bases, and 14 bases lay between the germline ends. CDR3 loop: CASSYQDRYYGYTF. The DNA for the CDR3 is TGTGCCAGCAGCTATCAAGACAGATACTATGGCTACACCTTC.

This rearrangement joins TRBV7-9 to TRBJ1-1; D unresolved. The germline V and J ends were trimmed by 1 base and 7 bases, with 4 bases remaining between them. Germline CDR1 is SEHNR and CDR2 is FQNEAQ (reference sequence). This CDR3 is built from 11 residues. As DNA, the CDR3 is TGTGCCAGCAGCTTAGAAAATGAAGCTTTCTTT. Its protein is CASSLENEAFF.

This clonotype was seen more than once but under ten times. As DNA, the CDR3 is TGTGCCAGCAGCTTATCAGGGGGCCGGTATGGCTACACCTTC. This codes for CASSLSGGRYGYTF. The chain couples TRBV13 to TRBJ1-2, with 8 positions matching TRBD1. This CDR3 contains 14 residues. Germline lookup yields CDR1 PRHDT and CDR2 FYEKMQ (reference sequence). V was pared by 2 bases and J by 5 bases, with 4 bases of the junction left unmatched.

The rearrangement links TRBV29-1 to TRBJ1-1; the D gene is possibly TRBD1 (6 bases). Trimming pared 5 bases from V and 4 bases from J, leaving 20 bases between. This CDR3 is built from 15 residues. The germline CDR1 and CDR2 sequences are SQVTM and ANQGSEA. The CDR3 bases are TGCAGCGTTTATCGTCGGGGGCGCGGGTCCACTGAAGCTTTCTTT. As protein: CSVYRRGRGSTEAFF.

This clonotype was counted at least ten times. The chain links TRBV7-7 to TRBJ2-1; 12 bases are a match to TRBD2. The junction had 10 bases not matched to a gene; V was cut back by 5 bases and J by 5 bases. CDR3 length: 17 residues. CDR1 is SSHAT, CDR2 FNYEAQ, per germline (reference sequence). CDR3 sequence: CASSRELAGGPNNEQFF. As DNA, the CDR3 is TGTGCCAGCAGCAGAGAACTAGCGGGGGGTCCAAACAATGAGCAGTTCTTC.

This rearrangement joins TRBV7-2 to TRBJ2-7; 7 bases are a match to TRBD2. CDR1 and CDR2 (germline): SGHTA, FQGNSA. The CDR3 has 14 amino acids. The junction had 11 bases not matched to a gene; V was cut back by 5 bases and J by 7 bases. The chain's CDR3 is CASSPRREENEQYF. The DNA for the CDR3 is TGTGCCAGCAGCCCCCGTCGGGAGGAGAATGAGCAGTACTTC.

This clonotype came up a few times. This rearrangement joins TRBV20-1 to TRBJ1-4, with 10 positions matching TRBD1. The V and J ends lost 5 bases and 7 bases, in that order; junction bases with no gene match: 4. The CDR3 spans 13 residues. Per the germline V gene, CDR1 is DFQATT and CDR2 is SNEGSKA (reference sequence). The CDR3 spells CSALRDRGEKLFF. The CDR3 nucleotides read TGCAGTGCTCTCCGGGACAGGGGTGAAAAACTGTTTTTT.

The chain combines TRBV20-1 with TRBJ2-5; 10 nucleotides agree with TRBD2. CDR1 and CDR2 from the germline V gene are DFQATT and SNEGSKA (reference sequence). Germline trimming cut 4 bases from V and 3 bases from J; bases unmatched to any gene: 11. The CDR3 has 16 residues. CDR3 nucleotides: TGCAGTGCTAATAATCTAGCGGGAGTTATCGAAGAGACCCAGTACTTC. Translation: CSANNLAGVIEETQYF.

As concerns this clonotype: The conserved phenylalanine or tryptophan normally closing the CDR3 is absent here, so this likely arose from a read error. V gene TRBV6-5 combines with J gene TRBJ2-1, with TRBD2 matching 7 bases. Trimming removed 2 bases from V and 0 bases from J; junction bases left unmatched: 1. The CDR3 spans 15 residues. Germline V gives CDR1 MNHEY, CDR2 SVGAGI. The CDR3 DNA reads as TGTGCCAGCAGTTACCGCGGGAGCTCCTACAATGAGCAGTTCGTC. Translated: CASSYRGSSYNEQFV.

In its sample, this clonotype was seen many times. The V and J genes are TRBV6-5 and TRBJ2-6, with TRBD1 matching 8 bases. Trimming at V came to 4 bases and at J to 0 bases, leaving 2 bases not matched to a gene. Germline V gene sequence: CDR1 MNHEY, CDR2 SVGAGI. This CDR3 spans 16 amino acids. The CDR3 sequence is CASSLDRGSGANVLTF. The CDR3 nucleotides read TGTGCCAGCAGTTTAGACAGGGGCTCTGGGGCCAACGTCCTGACTTTC.

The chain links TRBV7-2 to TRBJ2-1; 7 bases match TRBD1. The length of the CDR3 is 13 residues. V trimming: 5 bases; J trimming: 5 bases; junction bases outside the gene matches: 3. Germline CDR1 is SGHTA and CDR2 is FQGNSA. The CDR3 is CASSRQGNNEQFF. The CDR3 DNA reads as TGTGCCAGCAGCCGACAGGGAAACAATGAGCAGTTCTTC.

The CDR3 protein is CASRRDNSGANVLTF. The CDR3 bases are TGTGCCAGCAGGAGAGACAACTCTGGGGCCAACGTCCTGACTTTC. The V gene is TRBV27, the J gene TRBJ2-6; D remains ambiguous. Germline loops: CDR1 MNHEY, CDR2 SMNVEV (reference sequence). With 6 bases removed from V and 0 bases from J, the gap between germline ends came to 9 bases. The CDR3 loop spans 15 amino acids.

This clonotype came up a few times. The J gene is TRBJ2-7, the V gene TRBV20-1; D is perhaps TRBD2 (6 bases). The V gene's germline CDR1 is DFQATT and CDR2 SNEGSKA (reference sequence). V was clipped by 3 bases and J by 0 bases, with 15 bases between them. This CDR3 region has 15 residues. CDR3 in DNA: TGCAGTGCTAGCGCCAGCGGGTTCAACTCCTACGAGCAGTACTTC. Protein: CSASASGFNSYEQYF.

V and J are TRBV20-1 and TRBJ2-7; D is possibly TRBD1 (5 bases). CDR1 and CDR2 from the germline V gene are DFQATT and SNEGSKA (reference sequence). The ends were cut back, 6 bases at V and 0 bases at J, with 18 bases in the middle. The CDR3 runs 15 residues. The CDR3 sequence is CSADERKGPSYEQYF. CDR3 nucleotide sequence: TGCAGTGCGGACGAGAGAAAGGGGCCCTCCTACGAGCAGTACTTC.

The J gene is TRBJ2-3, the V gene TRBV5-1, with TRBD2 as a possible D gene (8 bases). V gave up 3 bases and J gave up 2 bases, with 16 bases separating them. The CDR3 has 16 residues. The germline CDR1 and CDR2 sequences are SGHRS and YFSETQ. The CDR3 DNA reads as TGCGCCAGCAGCTCGGGGACAGCGGGAGACACAGATACGCAGTATTTT. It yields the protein CASSSGTAGDTDTQYF. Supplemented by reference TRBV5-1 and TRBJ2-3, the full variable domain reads KAGVTQTPRYLIKTRGQQVTLSCSPISGHRSVSWYQQTPGQGLQFLFEYFSETQRNKGNFPGRFSGRQFSNSRSEMNVSTLELGDSALYLCASSSGTAGDTDTQYFGPGTRLTVL.

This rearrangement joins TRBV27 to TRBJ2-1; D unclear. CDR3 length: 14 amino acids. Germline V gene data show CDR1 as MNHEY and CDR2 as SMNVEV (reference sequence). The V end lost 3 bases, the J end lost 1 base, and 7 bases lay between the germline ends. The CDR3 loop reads CASSFRASYNEQFF. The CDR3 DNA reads TGTGCCAGCAGTTTTAGAGCATCCTACAATGAGCAGTTCTTC.

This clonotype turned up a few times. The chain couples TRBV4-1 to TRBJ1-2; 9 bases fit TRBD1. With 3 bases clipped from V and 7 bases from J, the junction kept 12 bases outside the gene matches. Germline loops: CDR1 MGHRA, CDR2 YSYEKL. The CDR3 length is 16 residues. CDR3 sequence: CASSHPLGQGKAGYTF. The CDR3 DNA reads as TGCGCCAGCAGCCACCCCCTAGGACAGGGGAAGGCTGGCTACACCTTC.

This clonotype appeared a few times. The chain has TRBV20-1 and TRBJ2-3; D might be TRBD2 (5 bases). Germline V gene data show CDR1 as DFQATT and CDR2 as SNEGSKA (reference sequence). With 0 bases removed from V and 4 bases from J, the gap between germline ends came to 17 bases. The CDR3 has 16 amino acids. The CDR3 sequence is CSARDPTTGKPDTQYF. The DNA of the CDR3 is TGCAGTGCTAGAGATCCGACTACCGGGAAACCAGATACGCAGTATTTT.